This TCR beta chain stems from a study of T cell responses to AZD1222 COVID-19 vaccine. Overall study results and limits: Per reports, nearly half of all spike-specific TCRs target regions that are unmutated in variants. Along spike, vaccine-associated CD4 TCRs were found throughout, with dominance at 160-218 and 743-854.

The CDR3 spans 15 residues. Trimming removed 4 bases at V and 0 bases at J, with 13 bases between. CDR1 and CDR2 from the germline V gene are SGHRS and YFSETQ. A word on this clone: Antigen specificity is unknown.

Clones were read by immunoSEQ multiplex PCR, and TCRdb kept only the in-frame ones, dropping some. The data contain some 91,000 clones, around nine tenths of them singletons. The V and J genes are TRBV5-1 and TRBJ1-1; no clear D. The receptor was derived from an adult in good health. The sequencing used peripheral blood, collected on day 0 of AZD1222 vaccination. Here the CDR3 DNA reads TGCGCCAGCAGCCCCAGAGTACAGATGAACACTGAAGCTTTCTTT. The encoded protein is CASSPRVQMNTEAFF. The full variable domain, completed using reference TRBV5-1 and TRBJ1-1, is KAGVTQTPRYLIKTRGQQVTLSCSPISGHRSVSWYQQTPGQGLQFLFEYFSETQRNKGNFPGRFSGRQFSNSRSEMNVSTLELGDSALYLCASSPRVQMNTEAFFGQGTRLTVV.